The 17 T cell receptor beta chains listed next were all sequenced from one sample in a study of early T cells in non-severe SARS-CoV-2 infection. TCRdb passed the 5' RACE reads through MiXCR, listing each CDR3 protein once. The data show roughly 30,000 distinct CDR3 sequences, with around 6.6% seen just once and about 2.5% held by the top ten. The sequencing input was whole blood. Receptors originate from an adult who was a healthcare worker with PCR-confirmed SARS-CoV-2 infection or an uninfected control (not recorded which).

There are many counts of this clonotype. The chain recombines TRBV5-4 with TRBJ2-5; perhaps TRBD2 as D (6 bases). Deletions cut 2 bases from V and 3 bases from J, with 11 bases between. The CDR3 spans 14 residues. The germline CDR1 and CDR2 sequences are SGHNT and YYREEE (reference sequence). CDR3 sequence: CASSFSGTKETQYF. For the CDR3, the DNA is TGTGCCAGCAGCTTTAGCGGAACCAAAGAGACCCAGTACTTC.

This clonotype was found many times. The chain carries TRBV2 and TRBJ2-1, with 10 bases that match TRBD2. The V segment lost 7 bases and the J segment 6 bases; nucleotides outside the gene matches: 9. This CDR3 has 15 amino acids. From germline, CDR1 is SNHLY and CDR2 FYNNEI. The CDR3 reads CASTVIAGGSNEQFF. CDR3 DNA sequence: TGTGCCAGCACCGTTATAGCGGGAGGAAGCAATGAGCAGTTCTTC. Complete variable domain (other parts from reference TRBV2 and TRBJ2-1): EPEVTQTPSHQVTQMGQEVILRCVPISNHLYFYWYRQILGQKVEFLVSFYNNEISEKSEIFDDQFSVERPDGSNFTLKIRSTKLEDSAMYFCASTVIAGGSNEQFFGPGTRLTVL.

This clonotype has at least ten counts. The rearrangement links TRBV2 to TRBJ2-2, with D unclear. CDR1 and CDR2 (germline): SNHLY, FYNNEI. The CDR3 has 13 amino acids. V gave up 8 bases and J gave up 8 bases, with 15 bases separating them. DNA for the CDR3: TGTGCCAGCCGGCAGGCGACTCCGGGGGAGCTGTTTTTT. Translating it yields CASRQATPGELFF.

This clonotype was detected ten times or more. The J gene is TRBJ2-2, the V gene TRBV29-1; the D is unclear. CDR3 size: 15 residues. Per germline, CDR1 SQVTM and CDR2 ANQGSEA. Deletions cut 0 bases from V and 0 bases from J, with 8 bases between. The CDR3 sequence: CSVEDHGTNTGELFF. As DNA, the CDR3 is TGCAGCGTTGAAGATCACGGCACGAACACCGGGGAGCTGTTTTTT.

This clonotype was seen many times. V gene TRBV5-4 combines with J gene TRBJ2-3; 11 bases are a match to TRBD2. Germline V CDR1 and CDR2: SGHNT, YYREEE (reference sequence). The CDR3 is made up of 16 amino acids. J lost 4 bases, V lost 5 bases, and 9 bases had no gene match. This CDR3 reads CASSSLLAGVSDTQYF. The CDR3 nucleotides read TGTGCCAGCAGTTCCTTACTAGCGGGAGTCTCAGATACGCAGTATTTT.

This clonotype was counted at least ten times. The chain recombines TRBV6-2 or TRBV6-3 with TRBJ2-1, with D unclear. V was pared by 6 bases and J by 8 bases, with 20 bases between. Looked up from germline, CDR1 is MNHEY and CDR2 is SVGEGT. This CDR3 spans 15 amino acids. The CDR3 is CASSPVPVSRDEQFF. The DNA for the CDR3 is TGTGCCAGCAGCCCCGTCCCGGTTAGCCGGGATGAGCAGTTCTTC.

V is TRBV18 and J is TRBJ1-4; D is undetermined. The CDR3 consists of 16 residues. Germline V CDR1 and CDR2: KGHSH, LQKENI. V lost 2 bases, J lost 0 bases, and 10 bases lay in between. Here the CDR3 DNA reads TGTGCCAGCTCACCATCAGATATCGCAACTAATGAAAAACTGTTTTTT. Its protein is CASSPSDIATNEKLFF.

This clonotype was detected many times. The chain is built from TRBV12-3 or TRBV12-4 and TRBJ2-2, with D uncertain. The CDR3 spans 14 residues. With 3 bases removed from V and 4 bases from J, the gap between germline ends came to 9 bases. CDR3 sequence: CASSFGRRTGELFF. The CDR3 DNA is TGTGCCAGCAGTTTCGGTCGACGCACCGGGGAGCTGTTTTTT.

This clonotype was found many times. The CDR3 sequence is CASSLSIQEEAFF. The CDR3 bases are TGTGCCAGCAGTTTATCGATCCAGGAGGAAGCTTTCTTT. V and J are TRBV27 and TRBJ1-1; D is uncertain. The germline V gene has CDR1 MNHEY and CDR2 SMNVEV (reference sequence). Between the trimmed V and J ends, which lost 0 bases and 8 bases, there was a span of 10 bases. The CDR3 has 13 residues.

This sequence joins TRBV20-1 and TRBJ2-7; D not resolved. Trimming removed 5 bases from V and 0 bases from J, with 20 bases in between. This CDR3 is 16 amino acids long. Germline CDR1 and CDR2: DFQATT and SNEGSKA (reference sequence). The CDR3 DNA sequence: TGCAGTGCTCCCCAGCCCCGACGCCGTAGCTCCTACGAGCAGTACTTC. This translates into CSAPQPRRRSSYEQYF.

The sample holds a few counts of this clonotype. V and J are TRBV29-1 and TRBJ2-1, with TRBD1 matching 7 bases. V was pared by 5 bases and J by 0 bases, with 13 bases of the junction left unmatched. The CDR3 runs to 17 residues. CDR1 and CDR2 from the germline V gene are SQVTM and ANQGSEA. CDR3 sequence (DNA): TGCAGCGTTCAAATTTTTAGGACAGGCAGCTCCTACAATGAGCAGTTCTTC. It codes for CSVQIFRTGSSYNEQFF.

This clonotype was seen more than once but under ten times. The V call is TRBV6-6, the J call TRBJ1-1; 7 bases align to TRBD1. Germline V gene sequence: CDR1 MNHNY, CDR2 SVGAGI (reference sequence). The CDR3 runs to 17 residues. With V trimmed by 6 bases and J by 0 bases, 13 bases remained unmatched. The CDR3 sequence is CASSPDREGYMNTEAFF. The CDR3 nucleotides are TGTGCCAGCAGCCCTGACAGGGAGGGTTACATGAACACTGAAGCTTTCTTT.

This clonotype was observed many times. J is TRBJ1-1 and V is TRBV13; D is ambiguous. V was trimmed by 2 bases and J by 5 bases, leaving 9 bases between them. CDR3 length: 13 amino acids. CDR1 is PRHDT and CDR2 is FYEKMQ in the germline V gene (reference sequence). The CDR3 DNA sequence: TGTGCCAGCAGCTTAAACGCGGGGACTGAAGCTTTCTTT. Protein sequence: CASSLNAGTEAFF.

The sample holds many counts of this clonotype. The V and J genes are TRBV20-1 and TRBJ1-2; 7 bases fit TRBD1. Germline assignment: CDR1 DFQATT and CDR2 SNEGSKA (reference sequence). The CDR3 covers 14 residues. With V trimmed by 5 bases and J by 3 bases, 9 bases remained unmatched. The CDR3 sequence is CSAPRDRPYYGYTF. The CDR3 DNA reads TGCAGTGCTCCGCGGGACAGACCCTACTATGGCTACACCTTC.

This clonotype has just a few counts. The chain has TRBV11-3 and TRBJ2-2, with 7 nucleotides matching TRBD1. V lost 5 bases and J lost 1; bases outside the gene matches: 10. This CDR3 is 17 amino acids long. Per germline, CDR1 SGHNT and CDR2 YENEEA. CDR3 coding DNA: TGTGCCAGCAGCCAAACCCGGGACAGTGAGAACACCGGGGAGCTGTTTTTT. This gives the protein CASSQTRDSENTGELFF.

This clonotype occurred many times. The CDR3 protein is CASSSDRGRQPQHF. DNA of the CDR3: TGTGCCAGCTCCTCGGACAGGGGGCGGCAGCCCCAGCATTTT. The J gene is TRBJ1-5, the V gene TRBV18; 11 bases are a match to TRBD1. With V trimmed by 6 bases and J by 7 bases, 5 bases remained unmatched. The length of the CDR3 is 14 residues. Per the germline V gene, CDR1 is KGHSH and CDR2 is LQKENI.

There are many counts of this clonotype. The chain employs TRBV28 and TRBJ2-1, with 8 bases that match TRBD2. After removal of 5 bases from V and 9 bases from J, the junction contained 15 bases not matched to a gene. Germline CDR1 is MDHEN and CDR2 is SYDVKM. The CDR3 extends over 16 amino acids. In DNA, the CDR3 is TGTGCCAGCAGTCCCTCCTGGACTAGCTCCCGGGGTGAGCAGTTCTTC. Its translation is CASSPSWTSSRGEQFF.